This passage covers 10 T cell receptor beta chains from one sample sequenced in a study of T cell responses to AZD1222 COVID-19 vaccine. TCRdb keeps only in-frame clones here, not all; method: immunoSEQ multiplex PCR. The sample lists some 110,000 clones, over 75% occurring once. Sequenced material: peripheral blood, taken on day 0 of MenACWY control vaccination. The source of these receptors is an adult in good health.

This chain joins TRBV24-1 and TRBJ2-1; D may be TRBD1 or TRBD2 (6 bases each). The CDR3 has 16 residues. Deletions cut 4 bases from V and 2 bases from J, with 14 bases between. Germline V gene sequence: CDR1 KGHDR, CDR2 SFDVKD. The CDR3 reads CATSDSGAQTYNEQFF. In DNA, the CDR3 is TGTGCCACCAGTGACTCGGGGGCGCAGACCTACAATGAGCAGTTCTTC.

Written as DNA, the CDR3 is TGTGCCAGAAGTGTGCCAGTGGATAAGTACGAGCAGTACTTC. This sequence encodes CARSVPVDKYEQYF. The rearrangement links TRBV5-3 to TRBJ2-7; D ambiguous. TRBV5-3 is placed among ORFs of uncertain function. Between the trimmed V and J ends, which lost 5 bases and 4 bases, there was a span of 16 bases. The CDR3 consists of 14 residues.

This clone has a single count. The V and J genes are TRBV3-1 (or the pseudogene TRBV3-2) and TRBJ1-5; tentatively, D is TRBD1 (5 bases). V lost 0 bases and J 8 bases, leaving 17 bases between the germline ends. Germline CDR1 LGHDT, CDR2 YNNKEL (reference sequence). The length of the CDR3 is 16 residues. The CDR3 reads CASSQDPGLGRKPQHF. The CDR3, as DNA: TGTGCCAGCAGCCAAGACCCCGGGTTGGGACGAAAGCCCCAGCATTTT.

The rearrangement joins TRBV27 to TRBJ1-2; D not resolved. The CDR3 spans 15 residues. V lost 3 bases and J 5 bases, leaving 16 bases between the germline ends. Germline CDR1 and CDR2: MNHEY and SMNVEV (reference sequence). CDR3 in amino acids: CASSFNQVALYGYTF. As DNA, the CDR3 is TGTGCCAGCAGTTTCAATCAGGTGGCTCTATATGGCTACACCTTC.

This clone showed up just once. The rearrangement links TRBV6-6 to TRBJ2-3; D may be TRBD2 (8 bases). This CDR3 is 18 amino acids long. V was pared by 5 bases and J by 1 base, with 22 bases between. Germline V gene data show CDR1 as MNHNY and CDR2 as SVGAGI (reference sequence). CDR3 sequence (DNA): TGTGCCAGCAGTCTGGACAGGCAGTCAGCGGGAGGCACAGATACGCAGTATTTT. Amino acid sequence: CASSLDRQSAGGTDTQYF.

In this sample, this clone turned up a few times. This sequence joins TRBV24-1 and TRBJ1-5, with 7 bases lining up with TRBD1. The V and J ends lost 6 bases and 7 bases, in that order; junction bases with no gene match: 5. The CDR3 covers 13 residues. Per the germline V gene, CDR1 is KGHDR and CDR2 is SFDVKD. As DNA, the CDR3 is TGTGCCACCAGTCAGGGGGGGGAACAGCCCCAGCATTTT. This gives the protein CATSQGGEQPQHF.

The table lists this clone with a few counts. Other DNA sequences in this sample translate to the same CDR3. The rearrangement uses TRBV7-9 and TRBJ1-1; D uncertain. CDR1 is SEHNR, CDR2 FQNEAQ, per germline (reference sequence). The length of the CDR3 is 13 residues. Trimming pared 0 bases from V and 4 bases from J, leaving 6 bases between. CDR3 bases: TGTGCCAGCAGCTTAGCGAGGATCACTGAAGCTTTCTTT. Its translation is CASSLARITEAFF.

V and J are TRBV29-1 and TRBJ2-2, with D unresolved. The CDR3 is 13 residues long. The germline gives CDR1 SQVTM, CDR2 ANQGSEA. Between the trimmed V and J ends, which lost 3 bases and 4 bases, there was a span of 9 bases. The CDR3: CSVDGQFTGELFF. The CDR3 region has the DNA TGCAGCGTTGATGGGCAGTTCACCGGGGAGCTGTTTTTT.

This chain joins TRBV25-1 and TRBJ1-4, with 8 bases aligning to TRBD1. Per the germline V gene, CDR1 is MGHDK and CDR2 is SYGVNS. The CDR3 is 16 amino acids. Unmatched junction bases numbered 5, after V lost 1 base and J lost 4 bases. This chain's CDR3 is CASSESWGQVNEKLFF. CDR3 coding DNA: TGTGCCAGCAGTGAATCTTGGGGACAGGTTAATGAAAAACTGTTTTTT.

The genes are TRBV3-1 (or the pseudogene TRBV3-2) and TRBJ1-2; the D is unclear. V gave up 4 bases and J gave up 5 bases, with 11 bases separating them. Germline V gene sequence: CDR1 LGHDT, CDR2 YNNKEL (reference sequence). CDR3 length: 13 residues. The CDR3 protein is CASSPLDGYGYTF. CDR3 DNA: TGTGCCAGCAGCCCCTTGGACGGTTATGGCTACACCTTC.